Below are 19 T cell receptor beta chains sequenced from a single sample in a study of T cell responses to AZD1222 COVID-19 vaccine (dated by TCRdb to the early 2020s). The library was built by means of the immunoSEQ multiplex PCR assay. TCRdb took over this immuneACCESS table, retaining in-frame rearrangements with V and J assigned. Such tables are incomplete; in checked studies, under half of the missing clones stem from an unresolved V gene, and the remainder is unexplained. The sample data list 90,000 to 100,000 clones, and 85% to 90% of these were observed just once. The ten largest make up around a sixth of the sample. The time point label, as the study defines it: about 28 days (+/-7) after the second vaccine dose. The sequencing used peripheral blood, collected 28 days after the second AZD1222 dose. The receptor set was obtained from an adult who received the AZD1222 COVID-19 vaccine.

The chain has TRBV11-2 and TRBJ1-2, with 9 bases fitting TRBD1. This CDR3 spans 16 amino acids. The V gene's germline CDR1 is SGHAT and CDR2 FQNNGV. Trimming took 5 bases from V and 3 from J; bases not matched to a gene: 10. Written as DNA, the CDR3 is TGTGCCAGCAGCAAAAATAGGGGACAGGGCGACTATGGCTACACCTTC. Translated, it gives CASSKNRGQGDYGYTF. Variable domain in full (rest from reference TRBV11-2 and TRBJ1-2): EAGVAQSPRYKIIEKRQSVAFWCNPISGHATLYWYQQILGQGPKLLIQFQNNGVVDDSQLPKDRFSAERLKGVDSTLKIQPAKLEDSAVYLCASSKNRGQGDYGYTFGSGTRLTVV.

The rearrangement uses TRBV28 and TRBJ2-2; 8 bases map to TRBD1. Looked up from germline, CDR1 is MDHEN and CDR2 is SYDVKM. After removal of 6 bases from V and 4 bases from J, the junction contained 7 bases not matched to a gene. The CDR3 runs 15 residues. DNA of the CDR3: TGTGCCAGCAGACCAGGGGGCTACCTCACCGGGGAGCTGTTTTTT. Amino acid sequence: CASRPGGYLTGELFF.

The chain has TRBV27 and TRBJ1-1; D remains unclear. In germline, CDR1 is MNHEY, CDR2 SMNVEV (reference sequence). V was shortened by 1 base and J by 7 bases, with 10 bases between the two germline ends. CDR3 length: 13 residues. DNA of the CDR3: TGTGCCAGCAGTTTATTCCGACGGGGTGAAGCTTTCTTT. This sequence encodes CASSLFRRGEAFF.

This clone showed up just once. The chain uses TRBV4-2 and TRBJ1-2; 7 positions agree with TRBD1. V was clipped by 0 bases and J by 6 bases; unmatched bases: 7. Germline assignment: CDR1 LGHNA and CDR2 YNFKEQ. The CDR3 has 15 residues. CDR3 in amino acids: CASSQETGVMDGYTF. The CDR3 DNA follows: TGTGCCAGCAGCCAAGAAACAGGGGTAATGGATGGCTACACCTTC.

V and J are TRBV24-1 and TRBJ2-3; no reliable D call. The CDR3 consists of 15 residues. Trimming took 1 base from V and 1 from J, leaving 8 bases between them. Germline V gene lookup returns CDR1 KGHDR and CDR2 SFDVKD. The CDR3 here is CATSDFGGGTDTQYF. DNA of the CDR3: TGTGCCACCAGTGATTTCGGCGGAGGCACAGATACGCAGTATTTT.

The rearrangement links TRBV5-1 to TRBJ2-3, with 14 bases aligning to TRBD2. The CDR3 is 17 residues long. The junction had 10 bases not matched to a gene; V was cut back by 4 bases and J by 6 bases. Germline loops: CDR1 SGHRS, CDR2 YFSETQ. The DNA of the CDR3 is TGCGCCAGCAGCGGGCGGACTAGCGGGAGGATGTGGGATACGCAGTATTTT. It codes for CASSGRTSGRMWDTQYF.

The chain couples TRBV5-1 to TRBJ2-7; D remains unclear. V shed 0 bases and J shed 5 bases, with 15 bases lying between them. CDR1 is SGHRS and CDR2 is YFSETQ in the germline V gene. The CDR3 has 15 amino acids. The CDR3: CASSLDGSWVDEQYF. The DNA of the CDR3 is TGCGCCAGCAGCTTGGACGGCAGCTGGGTTGACGAGCAGTACTTC.

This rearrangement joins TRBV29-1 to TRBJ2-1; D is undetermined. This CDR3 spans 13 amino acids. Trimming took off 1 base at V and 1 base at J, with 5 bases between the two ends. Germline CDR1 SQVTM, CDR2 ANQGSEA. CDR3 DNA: TGCAGCGTTGAAGTGGATTCCTACAATGAGCAGTTCTTC. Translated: CSVEVDSYNEQFF.

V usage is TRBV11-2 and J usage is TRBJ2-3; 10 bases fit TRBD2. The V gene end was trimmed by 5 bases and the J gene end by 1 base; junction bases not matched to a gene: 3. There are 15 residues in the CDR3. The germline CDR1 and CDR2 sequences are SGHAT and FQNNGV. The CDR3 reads CASSPGTSGTDTQYF. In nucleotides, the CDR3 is TGTGCCAGCAGCCCCGGGACTAGCGGCACAGATACGCAGTATTTT.

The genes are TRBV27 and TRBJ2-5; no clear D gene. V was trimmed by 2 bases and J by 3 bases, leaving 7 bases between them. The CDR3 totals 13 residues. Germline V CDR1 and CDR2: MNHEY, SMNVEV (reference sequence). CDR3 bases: TGTGCCAGCAGTTTACGCTGGAAAGAGACCCAGTACTTC. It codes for CASSLRWKETQYF.

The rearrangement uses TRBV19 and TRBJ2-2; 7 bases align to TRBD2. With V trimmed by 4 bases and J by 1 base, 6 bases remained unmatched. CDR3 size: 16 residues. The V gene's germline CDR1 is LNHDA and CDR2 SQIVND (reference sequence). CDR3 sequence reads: CASSKGLAVNTGELFF. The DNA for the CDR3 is TGTGCCAGTAGTAAGGGCCTAGCGGTGAACACCGGGGAGCTGTTTTTT.

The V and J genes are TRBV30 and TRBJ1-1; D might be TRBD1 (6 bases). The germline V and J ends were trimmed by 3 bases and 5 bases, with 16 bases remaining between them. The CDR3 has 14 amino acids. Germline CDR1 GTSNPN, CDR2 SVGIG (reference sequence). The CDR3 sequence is CAWSRRGHLTEAFF. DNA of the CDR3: TGTGCCTGGAGCCGACGGGGACACTTGACTGAAGCTTTCTTT.

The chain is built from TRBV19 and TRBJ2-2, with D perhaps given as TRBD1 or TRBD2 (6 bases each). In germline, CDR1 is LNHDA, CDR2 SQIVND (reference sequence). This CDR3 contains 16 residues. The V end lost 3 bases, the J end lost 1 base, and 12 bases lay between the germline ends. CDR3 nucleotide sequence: TGTGCCAGTAGTATCCCCGGAGGGGGGAACACCGGGGAGCTGTTTTTT. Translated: CASSIPGGGNTGELFF.

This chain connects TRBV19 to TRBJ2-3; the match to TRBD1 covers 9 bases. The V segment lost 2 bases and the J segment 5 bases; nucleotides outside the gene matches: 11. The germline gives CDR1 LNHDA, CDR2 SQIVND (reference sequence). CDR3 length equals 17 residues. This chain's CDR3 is CASSITFIGQGRDTQYF. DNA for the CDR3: TGTGCCAGTAGTATAACATTTATAGGACAGGGGAGAGATACGCAGTATTTT.

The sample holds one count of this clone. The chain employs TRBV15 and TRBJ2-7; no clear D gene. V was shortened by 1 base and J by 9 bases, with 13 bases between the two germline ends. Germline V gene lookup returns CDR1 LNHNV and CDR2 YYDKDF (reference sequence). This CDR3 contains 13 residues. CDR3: CATSRGPAAWQYF. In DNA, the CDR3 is TGTGCCACCAGCAGAGGACCGGCGGCGTGGCAGTACTTC.

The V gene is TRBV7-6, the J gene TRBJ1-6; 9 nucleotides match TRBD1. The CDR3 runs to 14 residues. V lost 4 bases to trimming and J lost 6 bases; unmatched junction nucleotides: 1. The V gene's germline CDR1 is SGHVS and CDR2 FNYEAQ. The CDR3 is CASSSDRGNSPLHF. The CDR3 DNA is TGTGCCAGCAGCTCGGACAGGGGTAATTCACCCCTCCACTTT. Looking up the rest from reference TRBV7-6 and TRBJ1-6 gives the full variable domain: GAGVSQSPRYKVTKRGQDVALRCDPISGHVSLYWYRQALGQGPEFLTYFNYEAQQDKSGLPNDRFSAERPEGSISTLTIQRTEQRDSAMYRCASSSDRGNSPLHFGNGTRLTVT.

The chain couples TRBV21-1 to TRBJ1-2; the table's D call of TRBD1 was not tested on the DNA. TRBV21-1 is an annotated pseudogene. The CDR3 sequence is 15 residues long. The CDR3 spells CASSSIYRGKGGYTF. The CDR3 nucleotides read TGTGCCAGCAGCAGCATTTACAGGGGCAAAGGTGGCTACACCTTC.

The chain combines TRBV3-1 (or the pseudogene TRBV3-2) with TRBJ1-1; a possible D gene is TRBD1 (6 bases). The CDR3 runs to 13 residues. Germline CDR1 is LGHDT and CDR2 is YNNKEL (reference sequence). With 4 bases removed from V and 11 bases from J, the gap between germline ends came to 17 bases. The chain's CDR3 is CASSLERSGVAFF. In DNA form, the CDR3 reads TGTGCCAGCAGCCTGGAAAGGTCAGGGGTTGCTTTCTTT.

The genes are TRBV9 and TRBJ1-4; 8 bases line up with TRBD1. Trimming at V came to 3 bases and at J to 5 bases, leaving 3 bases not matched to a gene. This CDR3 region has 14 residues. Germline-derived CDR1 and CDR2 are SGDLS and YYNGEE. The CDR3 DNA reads TGTGCCAGCAGCGACAGGACAGGGAATGAAAAACTGTTTTTT. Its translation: CASSDRTGNEKLFF.